The source of this T cell receptor (beta chain) is a study of OX40 agonist ivuxolimab in advanced cancers. Study overall: Patients were treated with ivuxolimab, an agonistic anti-OX40 (CD134) antibody. Study conclusions and caveats: Those patients achieving a partial response at 0.1-3.0 mg/kg showed among the lowest clonal expansion.

On this clone: Its antigen is undetermined.

Blood was sampled at baseline, cycle 4 day 1, and cycle 7 day 1. The CDR3 sequence is 14 residues long. Germline V gene data show CDR1 as MDHEN and CDR2 as SYDVKM. V was clipped by 6 bases and J by 6 bases, with 17 bases between them. Profiled with immunoSEQ multiplex PCR; TCRdb holds only in-frame clones, not every one. The sample holds tens of thousands of clones, 90% to 95% seen once. The sequence derives from an adult with an advanced solid tumor such as melanoma, head and neck, liver or kidney cancer. The chain links TRBV28 to TRBJ1-2; a possible D gene is TRBD1 (5 bases). Here the sequenced sample was CD4+ or CD8+ T cells sorted from blood, taken in a trial of the OX40 agonist ivuxolimab. The CDR3 spells CASSSGGGPHGYTF. The CDR3 DNA reads TGTGCCAGCAGCTCCGGGGGAGGGCCACATGGCTACACCTTC.